Following are 21 T cell receptor beta chains from one sample sequenced in a study of blood T cell repertoires in COVID-19. TCRdb keeps only in-frame clones here, not all; method: immunoSEQ multiplex PCR. The sample has about 51,000 clones; 88% are singletons. The sequenced sample consisted of peripheral blood. All receptors come from a man between 45 and 60 years old with active COVID-19.

This clone was recorded only once. The chain has TRBV19 and TRBJ2-5, with TRBD1 identical over 9 bases. The CDR3 covers 16 residues. Germline assignment: CDR1 LNHDA and CDR2 SQIVND (reference sequence). V lost 4 bases, J lost 5 bases, and 11 bases stayed unmatched. This CDR3 reads CASSTQRQGEGETQYF. The CDR3 DNA reads as TGTGCCAGTAGTACCCAGAGACAGGGGGAAGGCGAGACCCAGTACTTC.

In its sample, this clone is medium-sized (0.01 to 0.1%). The V and J genes are TRBV6-2 or TRBV6-3 and TRBJ1-1; TRBD1 matches at 7 bases. The germline V gene has CDR1 MNHEY and CDR2 SVGEGT. The junction had 4 bases not matched to a gene; V was cut back by 2 bases and J by 4 bases. The CDR3 runs to 14 residues. The CDR3: CASSYTTGVTEAFF. The CDR3 region has the DNA TGTGCCAGCAGTTACACCACAGGGGTCACTGAAGCTTTCTTT.

V gene TRBV5-6 combines with J gene TRBJ2-1; TRBD2 aligns across 10 bases. With V trimmed by 1 base and J by 4 bases, 2 bases remained unmatched. The CDR3 extends over 15 amino acids. The germline CDR1 and CDR2 sequences are SGHDT and YYEEEE. CDR3 sequence (DNA): TGTGCCAGCAGCTTGAAACTAGCGGGATACAATGAGCAGTTCTTC. Translated, it gives CASSLKLAGYNEQFF. The full variable domain, with the rest looked up from reference TRBV5-6 and TRBJ2-1, is DAGVTQSPTHLIKTRGQQVTLRCSPKSGHDTVSWYQQALGQGPQFIFQYYEEEERQRGNFPDRFSGHQFPNYSSELNVNALLLGDSALYLCASSLKLAGYNEQFFGPGTRLTVL.

This chain's CDR3 is CASSQKGGQPQHF. CDR3 coding DNA: TGTGCCAGCAGCCAGAAGGGGGGGCAGCCCCAGCATTTT. This chain connects TRBV3-1 (or the pseudogene TRBV3-2) to TRBJ1-5; TRBD1 might be the D (6 bases). The V end was cut by 3 bases, the J end by 7 bases, with 10 bases between. The CDR3 is made up of 13 amino acids. The germline gives CDR1 LGHDT, CDR2 YNNKEL (reference sequence).

This clone was counted a single time. The chain couples TRBV2 to TRBJ2-1, with 12 bases identical to TRBD2. The CDR3 is made up of 17 amino acids. Germline trimming cut 5 bases from V and 6 bases from J; bases unmatched to any gene: 11. Germline V lookup: CDR1 SNHLY, CDR2 FYNNEI. The CDR3: CASSPPLAGGPGNEQFF. The CDR3, as DNA: TGTGCCAGCAGTCCGCCTCTAGCGGGGGGGCCTGGCAATGAGCAGTTCTTC.

This clone was seen a single time. The chain combines TRBV3-1 (or the pseudogene TRBV3-2) with TRBJ1-1, with 7 nucleotides matching TRBD1. This CDR3 comprises 19 residues. The V gene end was trimmed by 4 bases and the J gene end by 5 bases; junction bases not matched to a gene: 22. Germline V lookup: CDR1 LGHDT, CDR2 YNNKEL (reference sequence). CDR3 residues: CASSRSLGAIQGLQTEAFF. For the CDR3, the DNA is TGTGCCAGCAGCCGATCGCTTGGGGCTATACAGGGGTTACAGACTGAAGCTTTCTTT.

This clone showed up just a few times. The chain joins TRBV9 to TRBJ2-1; TRBD1 agrees at 10 bases. CDR3 length: 15 residues. V gave up 3 bases and J gave up 7 bases; unmatched junction bases: 7. The germline V gene has CDR1 SGDLS and CDR2 YYNGEE. DNA of the CDR3: TGTGCCAGCAGCGCCGGACAGGGGGTAGGGAATGAGCAGTTCTTC. Protein product: CASSAGQGVGNEQFF.

V usage is TRBV11-2 and J usage is TRBJ2-7; D remains unclear. The germline CDR1 and CDR2 sequences are SGHAT and FQNNGV. V was trimmed by 0 bases and J by 3 bases, leaving 12 bases between them. The CDR3 is 15 residues long. The chain's CDR3 is CASSLEAGTLYEQYF. Here the CDR3 DNA reads TGTGCCAGCAGCTTAGAGGCTGGTACCCTCTACGAGCAGTACTTC.

This chain connects TRBV6-4 to TRBJ2-1; D is possibly TRBD1 (6 bases). This CDR3 region has 15 residues. Trimming cost V 5 bases and J 5 bases, with 16 bases left between them. Per the germline V gene, CDR1 is MRHNA and CDR2 is SNTAGT. CDR3 nucleotides: TGTGCCAGCAGTTCTTCTAACACAGGGAACAATGAGCAGTTCTTC. Translated, it gives CASSSSNTGNNEQFF.

This clone was seen a few times. The chain employs TRBV7-9 and TRBJ2-1; 8 nucleotides match TRBD2. Germline CDR1 is SEHNR and CDR2 is FQNEAQ (reference sequence). There are 15 residues in the CDR3. J lost 9 bases, V lost 4 bases, and 11 bases had no gene match. CDR3 region: CASSYVGTAGGEQFF. In nucleotides, the CDR3 is TGTGCCAGCAGCTATGTGGGGACCGCGGGAGGTGAGCAGTTCTTC.

This chain connects TRBV6-5 to TRBJ1-2; unclear D gene. Germline CDR1 MNHEY, CDR2 SVGAGI. The V end lost 8 bases, the J end lost 8 bases, and 15 bases lay between the germline ends. This CDR3 has 12 residues. The CDR3 coding sequence is TGTGCCAGCGGAGGACGGGCCCTGGGCTACACCTTC. Translating it yields CASGGRALGYTF.

As for this clone: In the same sample, other DNA sequences code for this CDR3. The chain is built from TRBV5-1 and TRBJ1-6, with TRBD1 matching over 11 bases. The length of the CDR3 is 17 residues. CDR1 is SGHRS and CDR2 is YFSETQ in the germline V gene. Trimming took 3 bases from V and 7 from J; bases not matched to a gene: 9. The CDR3 spells CASSWGQGGRTNSPLHF. The CDR3 nucleotides are TGCGCCAGCAGCTGGGGACAGGGGGGGCGGACGAATTCACCCCTCCACTTT.

This chain uses TRBV3-1 (or the pseudogene TRBV3-2) with TRBJ1-2, with 9 positions matching TRBD1. After removal of 5 bases from V and 5 bases from J, the junction contained 9 bases not matched to a gene. Germline V CDR1 and CDR2: LGHDT, YNNKEL (reference sequence). The CDR3 sequence is 15 residues long. The CDR3 DNA reads as TGTGCCAGCAGCGCAGGGACAGGGTTTTGGTATGGCTACACCTTC. It translates to CASSAGTGFWYGYTF.

The chain has TRBV27 and TRBJ2-3, with 8 nucleotides matching TRBD2. The V and J ends lost 7 bases and 0 bases, in that order; junction bases with no gene match: 12. The germline CDR1 and CDR2 sequences are MNHEY and SMNVEV (reference sequence). CDR3 length: 17 amino acids. The CDR3 DNA sequence: TGTGCCAGCACCCACCTCCAACTAGCGGCAAGCACAGATACGCAGTATTTT. Amino acid sequence: CASTHLQLAASTDTQYF.

V gene TRBV5-4 combines with J gene TRBJ2-3; a possible D gene is TRBD1 (6 bases). Germline CDR1 is SGHNT and CDR2 is YYREEE (reference sequence). V was pared by 4 bases and J by 2 bases, with 20 bases between. CDR3 length equals 17 residues. The CDR3 reads CASSPKPLQGTTDTQYF. CDR3 DNA sequence: TGTGCCAGCAGCCCAAAACCCCTCCAGGGGACCACAGATACGCAGTATTTT.

The chain uses TRBV5-6 and TRBJ2-1, with TRBD2 matching 7 bases. Trimming took 0 bases from V and 14 from J; bases not matched to a gene: 5. Germline CDR1 and CDR2: SGHDT and YYEEEE. The CDR3 has 12 amino acids. CDR3 loop: CASSLAAGEEFF. The DNA of the CDR3 is TGTGCCAGCAGCTTGGCGGCGGGGGAGGAGTTCTTC.

The CDR3 sequence: CASSLVAGGRKDTGELFF. In DNA, the CDR3 is TGTGCCAGCAGCTTAGTGGCAGGTGGGAGGAAAGACACCGGGGAGCTGTTTTTT. The chain recombines TRBV7-6 with TRBJ2-2; possibly TRBD2 for D (6 bases). The V end was cut by 1 base, the J end by 3 bases, with 18 bases between. Germline loops: CDR1 SGHVS, CDR2 FNYEAQ. This CDR3 contains 18 residues.

The chain recombines TRBV19 with TRBJ2-5; D is ambiguous. This CDR3 spans 10 amino acids. The germline V gene encodes CDR1 LNHDA and CDR2 SQIVND (reference sequence). Deletions cut 10 bases from V and 5 bases from J, with 8 bases between. For the CDR3, the DNA is TGTGCCAACCGGTCGGAGACCCAGTACTTC. It codes for CANRSETQYF.

The chain is built from TRBV7-2 and TRBJ2-3; tentatively, D is TRBD2 (5 bases). The CDR3 is 12 residues long. Germline V gives CDR1 SGHTA, CDR2 FQGNSA. The V gene lost 4 bases and the J gene lost 9 bases, with 11 bases spanning the gap. The CDR3 DNA reads as TGTGCCAGCAGCTCTAGCTCGGGGACGCAGTATTTT. Encoded protein: CASSSSSGTQYF.

In regard to this clone: The identical CDR3 is also encoded by other nucleotide sequences in the sample. J is TRBJ2-1 and V is TRBV7-3; 12 bases match TRBD2. Trimming removed 4 bases from V and 5 bases from J; junction bases left unmatched: 3. The CDR3 covers 15 residues. CDR1 SGHTA and CDR2 FQGTGA come from the germline V gene. CDR3 amino acids: CASSSGLAGNNEQFF. The CDR3 bases are TGTGCCAGCAGCTCTGGACTAGCGGGGAACAATGAGCAGTTCTTC.

The chain combines TRBV7-6 with TRBJ2-1, with 8 bases lining up with TRBD2. This CDR3 has 15 residues. Germline trimming cut 1 base from V and 5 bases from J; bases unmatched to any gene: 4. Germline V CDR1 and CDR2: SGHVS, FNYEAQ. The chain's CDR3 is CASSLEAGVNNEQFF. The CDR3 DNA reads as TGTGCCAGCAGCTTAGAAGCGGGAGTAAACAATGAGCAGTTCTTC.